The entry below describes one TCR beta chain. Its target is unknown. The CDR3 length is 13 residues. The V segment lost 2 bases and the J segment 4 bases; nucleotides outside the gene matches: 2. Germline CDR1 is SGHNT and CDR2 is YYREEE (reference sequence). This record belongs to a study of T and B cells in COVID-19 patients. At the level of the study: The recovered patients had mostly mild to moderate COVID-19 with outpatient management. In the active-infection cohort, about 90% of the roughly 20 patients had comorbidities linked to unfavorable COVID-19 outcome.

TRB was amplified from about 250-500 ng of blood genomic DNA. Overall study results and limits: In COVID-19 patients, T cell receptor beta variable and joining gene use was reportedly strongly skewed. The recovered cohort had roughly 2,200 exclusive TCR clusters, including around 34 low generation probability clusters.

Multiplex PCR with BIOMED2 TRB-A/B primer pools amplified TRB rearrangements. Via MiXCR, TCRdb re-called the multiplex PCR reads, giving one row per CDR3 protein. The sample lists about 4,100 distinct CDR3 sequences, about 28% occurring once. The TCR originated in a human donor with active COVID-19. The donor label of this sample is uncertain. This rearrangement joins TRBV5-4 to TRBJ1-2, with TRBD1 identical over 7 bases. Sequencing was done on a sample of blood. The CDR3: CASSFSGGYGYTF. The CDR3 DNA reads as TGTGCCAGCAGCTTTTCAGGGGGCTATGGCTACACCTTC.